The clone carrying this TCR beta chain was found a few times. The data derive from a study of beta chain features in type 1 diabetes. This CDR3 has 13 amino acids. Germline-derived CDR1 and CDR2 are SSHAT and FNYEAQ (reference sequence). Trimming pared 2 bases from V and 5 bases from J, leaving 6 bases between. Sequenced material consisted of expressed TCRB transcripts (all of the isolated RNA was reverse transcribed). TCRdb keeps only in-frame clones here, not all; method: immunoSEQ multiplex PCR. The sample yields nearly 250,000 clones, approximately 14% seen once. Sequenced: naive CD4+ T cells from blood. This clonotype was sampled from a woman in her thirties or forties in good health. This sequence joins TRBV7-7 and TRBJ2-2; D is unclear. The CDR3 spells CASSLILTGELFF. CDR3 in DNA: TGTGCCAGCAGCTTAATCCTTACCGGGGAGCTGTTTTTT.